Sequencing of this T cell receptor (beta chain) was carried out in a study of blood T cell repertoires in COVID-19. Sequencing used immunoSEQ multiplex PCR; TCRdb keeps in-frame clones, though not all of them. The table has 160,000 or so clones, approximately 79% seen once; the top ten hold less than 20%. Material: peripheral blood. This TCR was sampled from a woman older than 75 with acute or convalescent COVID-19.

The CDR3 reads CASSSKRGDTQYF. Written as DNA, the CDR3 is TGTGCCAGCAGCTCGAAAAGGGGAGATACGCAGTATTTT. The V gene is TRBV13, the J gene TRBJ2-3; weak D call: TRBD1 (5 bases). Trimming removed 4 bases at V and 5 bases at J, with 10 bases between. CDR3 length: 13 amino acids. CDR1 PRHDT and CDR2 FYEKMQ come from the germline V gene (reference sequence).